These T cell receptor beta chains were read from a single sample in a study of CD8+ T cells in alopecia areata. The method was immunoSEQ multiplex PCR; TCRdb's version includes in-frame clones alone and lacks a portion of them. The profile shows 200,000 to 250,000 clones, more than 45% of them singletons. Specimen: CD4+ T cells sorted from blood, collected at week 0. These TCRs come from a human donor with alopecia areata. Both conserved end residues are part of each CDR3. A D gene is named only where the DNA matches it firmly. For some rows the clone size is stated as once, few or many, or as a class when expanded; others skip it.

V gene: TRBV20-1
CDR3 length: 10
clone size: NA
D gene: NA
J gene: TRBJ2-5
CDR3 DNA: TGCAGTGCTAGAAAAGAGACCCAGTACTTC
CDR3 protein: CSARKETQYF

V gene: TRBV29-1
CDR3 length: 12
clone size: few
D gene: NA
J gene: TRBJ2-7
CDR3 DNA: TGCAGCTATCAGGTTAACTCCTACGAGCAGTACTTC
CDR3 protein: CSYQVNSYEQYF

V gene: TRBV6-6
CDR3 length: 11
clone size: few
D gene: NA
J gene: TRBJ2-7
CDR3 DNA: TGTGCCAGCACCGACACCTACGAGCAGTACTTC
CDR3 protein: CASTDTYEQYF

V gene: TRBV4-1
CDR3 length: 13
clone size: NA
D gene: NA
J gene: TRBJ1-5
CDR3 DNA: TGTGCCAGCAGCCAAGGGACCGATCAGCCCCAGCATTTT
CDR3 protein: CASSQGTDQPQHF

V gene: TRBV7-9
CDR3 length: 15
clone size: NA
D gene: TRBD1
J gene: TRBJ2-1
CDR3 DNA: TGTGCCAGCAGCTTGGGACAGGGGGAACGGGGTGAGCAGTTCTTC
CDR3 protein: CASSLGQGERGEQFF

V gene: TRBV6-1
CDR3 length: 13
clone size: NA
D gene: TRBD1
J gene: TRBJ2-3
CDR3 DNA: TGTGTCAGTTCGGGACAGGGTCCGGATACGCAGTATTTT
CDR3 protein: CVSSGQGPDTQYF

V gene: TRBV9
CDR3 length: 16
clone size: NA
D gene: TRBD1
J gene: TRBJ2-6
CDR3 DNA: TGTGCCAGCAGGAGGGGGCTGGGCTCTGGGGCCAACGTCCTGACTTTC
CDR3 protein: CASRRGLGSGANVLTF

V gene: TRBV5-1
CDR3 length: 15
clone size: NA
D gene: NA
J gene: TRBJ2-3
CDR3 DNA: TGCGCCAGCAGCTTCGACGGGCAGAGGGAAGATACGCAGTATTTT
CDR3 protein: CASSFDGQREDTQYF

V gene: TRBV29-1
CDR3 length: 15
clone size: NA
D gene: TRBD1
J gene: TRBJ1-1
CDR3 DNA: TGCAGCGTTGAGTTGGCAGGGGGGGTCAACACTGAAGCTTTCTTT
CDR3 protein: CSVELAGGVNTEAFF

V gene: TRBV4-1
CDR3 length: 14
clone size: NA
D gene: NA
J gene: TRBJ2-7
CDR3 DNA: TGCGCCAGCAGCACCCATGGCCGGACCTACGAGCAGTACTTC
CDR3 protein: CASSTHGRTYEQYF

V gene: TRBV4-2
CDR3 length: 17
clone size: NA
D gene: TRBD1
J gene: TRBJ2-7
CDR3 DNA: TGTGCCAGCAGCCAAGATAATAGGGACAGGGGGCGGTCGTGGCAGTACTTC
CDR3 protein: CASSQDNRDRGRSWQYF

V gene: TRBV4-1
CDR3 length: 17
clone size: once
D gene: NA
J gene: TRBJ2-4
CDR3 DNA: TGCGCCAGCAGCCAAGAAGGAGGCGGGATAGCCAAAAACATTCAGTACTTC
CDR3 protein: CASSQEGGGIAKNIQYF

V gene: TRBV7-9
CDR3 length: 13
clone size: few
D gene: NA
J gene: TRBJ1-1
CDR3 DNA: TGTGCCAGCAGTTTAAACATGGACCCCGAAGCTTTCTTT
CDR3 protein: CASSLNMDPEAFF

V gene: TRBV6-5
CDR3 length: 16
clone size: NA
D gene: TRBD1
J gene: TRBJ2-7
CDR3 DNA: TGTGCCAGCAGTTACTCGAAACAGGGGACCTCCTACGAGCAGTACTTC
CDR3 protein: CASSYSKQGTSYEQYF

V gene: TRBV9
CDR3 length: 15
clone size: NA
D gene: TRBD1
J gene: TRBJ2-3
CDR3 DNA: TGTGCCAGCAGCTTCCGGGACAGAGACACAGATACGCAGTATTTT
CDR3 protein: CASSFRDRDTDTQYF

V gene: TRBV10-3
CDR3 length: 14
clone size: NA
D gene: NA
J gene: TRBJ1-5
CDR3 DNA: TGTGCCATCAGTGAAGGGCAGGTCAATCAGCCCCAGCATTTT
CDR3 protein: CAISEGQVNQPQHF

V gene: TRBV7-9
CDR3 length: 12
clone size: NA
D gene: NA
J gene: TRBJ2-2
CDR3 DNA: TGTGCCAGCAGCCTGAACACCGGGGAGCTGTTTTTT
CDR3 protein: CASSLNTGELFF

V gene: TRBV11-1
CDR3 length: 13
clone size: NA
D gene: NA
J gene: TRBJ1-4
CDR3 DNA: TGTGCCAGCAGCTCTAATCGAGACGGAAAACTGTTTTTT
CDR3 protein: CASSSNRDGKLFF

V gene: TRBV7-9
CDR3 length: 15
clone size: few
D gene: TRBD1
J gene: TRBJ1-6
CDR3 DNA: TGTGCCAGCAGCTTGTGGGACAGAGTAACCTCACCCCTCCACTTT
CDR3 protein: CASSLWDRVTSPLHF

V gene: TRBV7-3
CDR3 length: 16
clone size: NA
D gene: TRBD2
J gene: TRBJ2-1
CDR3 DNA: TGTGCCAGCAGCTTAACCGGGACTAGCGGGGACAATGAGCAGTTCTTC
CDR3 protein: CASSLTGTSGDNEQFF

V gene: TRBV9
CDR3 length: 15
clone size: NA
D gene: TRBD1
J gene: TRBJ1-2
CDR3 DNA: TGTGCCAGCAGCGTTGGGACAGGGCCTGAATATGGCTACACCTTC
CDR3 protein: CASSVGTGPEYGYTF

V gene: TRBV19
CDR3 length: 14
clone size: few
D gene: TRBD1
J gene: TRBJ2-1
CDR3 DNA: TGTGCCAGTAGTGCCGGGACAGCCTACAATGAGCAGTTCTTC
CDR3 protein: CASSAGTAYNEQFF

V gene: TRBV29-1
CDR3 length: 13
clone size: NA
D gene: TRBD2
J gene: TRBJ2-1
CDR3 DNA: TGCAGCGGGACTAGCGGGACGTACAATGAGCAGTTCTTC
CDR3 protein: CSGTSGTYNEQFF

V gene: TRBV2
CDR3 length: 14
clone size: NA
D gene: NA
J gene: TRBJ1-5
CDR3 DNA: TGTGCCAGCGAAGGACAAGCCTACAATCAGCCCCAGCATTTT
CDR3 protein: CASEGQAYNQPQHF

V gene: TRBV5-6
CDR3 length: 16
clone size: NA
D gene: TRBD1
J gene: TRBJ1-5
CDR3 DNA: TGTGCCAGCAGCTTGGCAGGGGGCGAATTTCGCCAGCCCCAGCATTTT
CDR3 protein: CASSLAGGEFRQPQHF

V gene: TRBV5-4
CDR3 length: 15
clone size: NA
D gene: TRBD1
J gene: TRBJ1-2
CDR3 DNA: TGTGCCAGCAGCTTCGCCGGCGGACAGGGAGATGGCTACACCTTC
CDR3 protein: CASSFAGGQGDGYTF

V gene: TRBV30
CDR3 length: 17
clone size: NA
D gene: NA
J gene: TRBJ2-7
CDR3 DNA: TGTGCCTGGAGTCGAGGAGGGAGCACCTCCGACCTTGCGGTGCAGTACTTC
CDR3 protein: CAWSRGGSTSDLAVQYF

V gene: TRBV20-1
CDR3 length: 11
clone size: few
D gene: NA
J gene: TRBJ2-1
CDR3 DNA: TGCAGTGCTCAAAGTTACAATGAGCAGTTCTTC
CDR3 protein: CSAQSYNEQFF

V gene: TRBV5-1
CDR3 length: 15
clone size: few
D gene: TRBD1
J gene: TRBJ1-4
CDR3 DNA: TGCGCCAGCAGCTTGGCGAAAGGGACAGCCGAAAAACTGTTTTTT
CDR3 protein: CASSLAKGTAEKLFF

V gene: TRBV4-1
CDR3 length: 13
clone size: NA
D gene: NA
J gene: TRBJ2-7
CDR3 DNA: TGCGCCAGCAGCCAAGATCGTATCTACGAGCAGTACTTC
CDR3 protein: CASSQDRIYEQYF

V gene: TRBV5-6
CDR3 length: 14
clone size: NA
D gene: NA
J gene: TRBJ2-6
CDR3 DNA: TGTGCCAGCAGCTTGGTGGCTGGGGCCAACGTCCTGACTTTC
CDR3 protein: CASSLVAGANVLTF

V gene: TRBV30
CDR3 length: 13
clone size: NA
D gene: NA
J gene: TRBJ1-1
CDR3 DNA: TGTGCCTGGAGATTTATACCGAACACTGAAGCTTTCTTT
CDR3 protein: CAWRFIPNTEAFF

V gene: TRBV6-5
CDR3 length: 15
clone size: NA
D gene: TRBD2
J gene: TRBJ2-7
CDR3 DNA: TGTGCCAGCAGTTACTCGGTGTCGGGAGGATACGAGCAGTACTTC
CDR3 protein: CASSYSVSGGYEQYF

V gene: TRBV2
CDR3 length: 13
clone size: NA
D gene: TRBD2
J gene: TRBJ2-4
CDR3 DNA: TGTGCCAGCACATCTAGCGGGTTTGGCATTCAGTACTTC
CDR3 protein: CASTSSGFGIQYF

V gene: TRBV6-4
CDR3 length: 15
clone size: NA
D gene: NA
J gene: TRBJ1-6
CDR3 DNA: TGTGCCAGCAGTGCCCTCAGTGGGGGGGAGTCACCCCTCCACTTT
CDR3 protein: CASSALSGGESPLHF

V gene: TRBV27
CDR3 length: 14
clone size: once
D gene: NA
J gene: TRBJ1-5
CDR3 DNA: TGTGCCAGCAGTTTAAGAGAGGGCAATCAGCCCCAGCATTTT
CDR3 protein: CASSLREGNQPQHF

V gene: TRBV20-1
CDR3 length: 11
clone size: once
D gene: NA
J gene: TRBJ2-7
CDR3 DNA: TGCAGTGCCGGGAGTAGGGGAGAGCAGTACTTC
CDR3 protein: CSAGSRGEQYF

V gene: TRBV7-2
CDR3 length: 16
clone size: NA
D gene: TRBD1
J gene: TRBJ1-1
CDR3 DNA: TGTGCCAGCAGCTTAGCGGACAGGGCCCTGAACACTGAAGCTTTCTTT
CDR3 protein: CASSLADRALNTEAFF

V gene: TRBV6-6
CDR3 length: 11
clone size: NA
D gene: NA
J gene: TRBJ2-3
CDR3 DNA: TGTGCCAGCAGTCCAGGGTATACGCAGTATTTT
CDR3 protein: CASSPGYTQYF

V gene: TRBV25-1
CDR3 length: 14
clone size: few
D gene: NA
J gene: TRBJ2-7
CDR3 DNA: TGTGCCAGCAAAGAAAGGGGGTCAGTCTACGAGCAGTACTTC
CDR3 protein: CASKERGSVYEQYF

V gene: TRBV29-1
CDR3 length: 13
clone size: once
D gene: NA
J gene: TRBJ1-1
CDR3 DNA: TGCAGCGTTGTTCGGCAGTTGAACACTGAAGCTTTCTTT
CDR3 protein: CSVVRQLNTEAFF

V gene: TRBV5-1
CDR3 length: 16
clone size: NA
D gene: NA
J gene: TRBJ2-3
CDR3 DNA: TGCGCCAGCAGCTTGATTGCGGGGGCTAGCACAGATACGCAGTATTTT
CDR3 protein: CASSLIAGASTDTQYF

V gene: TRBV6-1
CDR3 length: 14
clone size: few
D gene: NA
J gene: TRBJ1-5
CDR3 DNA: TGTGCCAGCAGGGCAGGGGAAAGGAGACAGCCCCAGCATTTT
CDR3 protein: CASRAGERRQPQHF

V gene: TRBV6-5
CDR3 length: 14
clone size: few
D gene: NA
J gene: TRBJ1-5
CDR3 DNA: TGTGCCAGCAGTTCGACAGGAGGCAATCAGCCCCAGCATTTT
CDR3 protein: CASSSTGGNQPQHF

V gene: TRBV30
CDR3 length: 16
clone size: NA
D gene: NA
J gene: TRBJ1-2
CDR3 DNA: TGTGCCTGGAGGGTGGAGTTAGGAGAAACTAACTATGGCTACACCTTC
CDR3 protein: CAWRVELGETNYGYTF

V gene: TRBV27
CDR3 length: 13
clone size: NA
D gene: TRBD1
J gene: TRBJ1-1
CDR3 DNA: TGTGCCAGCAGGGACAGGGCCGGGGCTGAAGCTTTCTTT
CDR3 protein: CASRDRAGAEAFF

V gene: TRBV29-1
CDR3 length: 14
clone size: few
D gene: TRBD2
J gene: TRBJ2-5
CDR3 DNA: TGCAGCGTGGGACTAGCGGGGGGGCAAGAGACCCAGTACTTC
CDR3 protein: CSVGLAGGQETQYF

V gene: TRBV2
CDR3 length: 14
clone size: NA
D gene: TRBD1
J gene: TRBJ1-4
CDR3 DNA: TGTGCCAGCAGTGGTACAGGGGTAGGAGAAAAACTGTTTTTT
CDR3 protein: CASSGTGVGEKLFF

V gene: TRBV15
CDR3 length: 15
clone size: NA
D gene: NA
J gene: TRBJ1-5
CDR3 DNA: TGTGCCACCAGCAGAGATGGGGCTCCCGATCAGCCCCAGCATTTT
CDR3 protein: CATSRDGAPDQPQHF

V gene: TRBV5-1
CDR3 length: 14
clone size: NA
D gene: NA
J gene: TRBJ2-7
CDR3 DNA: TGCGCCAGCAGCTTCCAGGGCCGCTCCTACGAGCAGTACTTC
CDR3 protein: CASSFQGRSYEQYF

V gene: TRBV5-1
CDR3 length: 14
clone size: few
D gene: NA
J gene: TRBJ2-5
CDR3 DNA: TGCGCCAGCAGCTTGGCCAGGGAGAAAGAGACCCAGTACTTC
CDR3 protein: CASSLAREKETQYF

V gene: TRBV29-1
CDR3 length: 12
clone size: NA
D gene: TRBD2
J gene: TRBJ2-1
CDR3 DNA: TGCAGCGTTGTAGCGGGGGGTAATGAGCAGTTCTTC
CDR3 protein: CSVVAGGNEQFF